The present TCR beta chain was sequenced within a study of T-cell memory formation after mild COVID-19 listed by TCRdb under 2021. Regarding the complete study: Most TCR sequence clusters were specific to one of the two donors. Longitudinal TCRalpha and TCRbeta repertoire sequencing tracked T-cell clones expanding and contracting after mild COVID-19 in a couple of donors. The cohort comprised two young, previously healthy adult volunteers, one female and one male. What the authors observed across the whole study: Clones contracting from day 15 to 85 had balanced CD4/CD8 phenotypes, while a second wave expanding from day 15 to 37 was biased towards CD4+. Contracting CD4+ clones appeared mostly in the CM and EM memory subsets, whereas CD8+ clones were enriched in EMRA. Some responding clones were detected in pre-infection memory, which suggested that pre-existing cross-reactive memory T cells had joined the SARS-CoV-2 response. SARS-CoV-2 specificity of the second-wave clones peaking on day 37 was not confirmed. Only a couple of mild cases were covered in the study, and larger cohorts including severe cases with pre-infection samples were considered necessary.

PBMCs were isolated by Ficoll-Paque density gradient centrifugation. V gives up 8 bases and J gives up 1 base, and the segment between their germline ends measures 14 bases. The CDR3 has 14 amino acids, counting the end cysteine and phenylalanine. CDR3 DNA is the only sequence kept; it has 42 bases, read in frame from the first base. For sequencing, an Illumina NovaSeq 6000 was employed. TCRalpha and TCRbeta cDNA libraries were constructed by 5'RACE with constant-segment primers, with sample barcodes and unique molecular identifiers being introduced. Trizol reagent was used to extract RNA from every sample. The libraries were amplified in two PCR steps, and the second step added a second sample barcode and Illumina TruSeq adapters. Sequencing of libraries was performed on an Illumina NovaSeq with 2 x 150 bp paired-end reads. Per the original workflow: Reads were demultiplexed and collapsed into UMI-guided consensus sequences with migec v1.2.7. With mixcr v2.1.11, UMI consensuses were aligned to TRA and TRB V and J templates and assembled into clonotypes. A clonotype was counted as expanded or contracted only when both edgeR and NoisET called the clonotype significant, with the noise models trained on biological replicates. For edgeR calls, a false discovery rate-adjusted p below 0.01 and a log2 fold-change threshold of 1 were applied. As an exploratory analysis of dynamics, PCA with hierarchical clustering was applied to max-normalized trajectories of the 1000 most abundant clonotypes. Separately sequenced CD4+ and CD8+ repertoires were used to assign the CD4 or CD8 phenotype of responding clones. TCRdb trimmed public reads at Q25 via fastp, called clones via MiXCR and kept in-frame beta chains. For every CDR3 protein sequence, its rows merge into one entry that carries the most common genes and DNA. These V and J calls rely on TCRdb rather than the paper's analysis. In this sample the table shows about 560,000 distinct CDR3 sequences, 15% to 20% of which occur a single time. Around 8.1% of the sample goes to the ten largest clones.

Note on this clonotype: This receptor's antigen is unknown. No much larger clonotype is one base removed from it; base qualities were not supplied.

The rearrangement combines TRBV12-3 or TRBV12-4 with TRBJ1-2; the D gene lacks a confident call. The sequenced material came from PBMCs or a T cell subset sorted from them (not recorded which). The sequence derives from an adult woman who had mild COVID-19 (a few samples of this study predate the infection). The sample titles of this study are shuffled in the database, so cell type and time point are left out; the donor was told from shared clones. The CDR3 reads as follows: CASGPQRINYGYTF. The bases are TGTGCCAGCGGCCCCCAACGGATTAACTATGGCTACACCTTC.